Listed below are T cell receptor beta chains from one sample, sequenced in a study of identical twins. TCRdb recomputed calls from the 5' RACE reads with MiXCR, one row per CDR3 protein. The sample holds 280,000 or so distinct CDR3 sequences, about 8% seen once. These sequences were also reported in another study, on yellow fever vaccine responses in identical twins.

The sequenced sample was memory (CD45RO+) T cells sorted from blood. The receptors come from a woman between 18 and 29 years old in good health. Each CDR3 is given with its conserved first and last residue. The D gene is left open where the match is weak. Clone size is given for some rows only: seen once, a few or many times, or a class if the clone is expanded.

TRBJ1-2,few,TRBV20-1,NA,TGCAGTGCTACCTCCGGGACGGAAGGCTACACCTTC,CSATSGTEGYTF
TRBJ2-7,many,TRBV20-1,TRBD1,TGCAGTGCTGTCCGGGACAGGGCAGCGTACGAGCAGTACTTC,CSAVRDRAAYEQYF
TRBJ1-2,NA,TRBV7-9,TRBD1,TGTGCCAGCAGCCCCCCGGGACAGGCGGGATATGGCTACACCTTC,CASSPPGQAGYGYTF
TRBJ1-1,few,TRBV7-9,NA,TGTGCCAGCAGCTTACTTCTACAGCCCGAAGCTTTCTTT,CASSLLLQPEAFF
TRBJ2-3,many,TRBV7-2,NA,TGTGCCAGCAGCCTCAACGGACAAAGCACAGATACGCAGTATTTT,CASSLNGQSTDTQYF
TRBJ2-1,few,TRBV25-1,NA,TGTGCCAGCAGTGAAAGAATAGCGAACGCCTACAATGAGCAGTTCTTC,CASSERIANAYNEQFF
TRBJ2-7,many,TRBV10-3,NA,TGTGCCATCACCTCAGGGAGTTACGAGCAGTACTTC,CAITSGSYEQYF
TRBJ2-3,many,TRBV7-8,NA,TGTGCCAGCAGCTTACAACAGACCACGCAGTATTTT,CASSLQQTTQYF
TRBJ1-1,few,TRBV20-1,NA,TGCAGTGCTAGCCCCGGGGGGACGAACACTGAAGCTTTCTTT,CSASPGGTNTEAFF
TRBJ2-6,few,TRBV20-1,NA,TGCAGTGCTAGCCCAAGCGACGGTGCTGGGGCCAACGTCCTGACTTTC,CSASPSDGAGANVLTF
TRBJ2-1,few,TRBV7-6,NA,TGTGCCAGCAGCTTAGCGCCGGGGACCTACAATGAGCAGTTCTTC,CASSLAPGTYNEQFF
TRBJ2-1,many,TRBV7-2,NA,TGTGCCAGCAGCCCGACACCAGCGAGCAATGAGCAGTTCTTC,CASSPTPASNEQFF
TRBJ1-4,few,TRBV15,TRBD1,TGTGCCACCACCTTCGACAGGGGGCCTGAAAAACTGTTTTTT,CATTFDRGPEKLFF
TRBJ1-3,many,TRBV10-3,NA,TGTGCCATCAGACCCGGGGGGTCGAGCTCTGGAAACACCATATATTTT,CAIRPGGSSSGNTIYF
TRBJ2-3,many,TRBV5-1,TRBD2,TGCGCCAGCAGCTTGGCGGGAGCGGGAGAGGCTCAGCAGTATTTT,CASSLAGAGEAQQYF
TRBJ2-3,few,TRBV10-3,NA,TGTGCCATCAGATGGGCTACCACAGATACGCAGTATTTT,CAIRWATTDTQYF
TRBJ1-6,many,TRBV10-3,TRBD1,TGTGCCATCAGTGACCCCCCGGGACAGGCGTTCTATAATTCACCCCTCCACTTT,CAISDPPGQAFYNSPLHF
TRBJ2-1,few,TRBV20-1,TRBD2,TGCAGTGCTAGACAGAGTACCGGGGGGAACAATGAGCAGTTCTTC,CSARQSTGGNNEQFF
TRBJ2-7,many,TRBV9,NA,TGTGCCAGCAGCCCCCGACAGAACTCCTACGAGCAGTACTTC,CASSPRQNSYEQYF
TRBJ2-5,few,TRBV24-1,NA,TGTGCCACCAGTGACCGGGGCATTTGGGAGACCCAGTACTTC,CATSDRGIWETQYF
TRBJ2-3,NA,TRBV7-2,NA,TGTGCCAGCAGCATAGGCTGGCACTACACAGATACGCAGTATTTT,CASSIGWHYTDTQYF
TRBJ1-3,NA,TRBV6-5,NA,TGTGCCAGCAGTTCGGGACGGATTTATCGAAACACCATATATTTT,CASSSGRIYRNTIYF
TRBJ2-7,many,TRBV27,NA,TGTGCCAGCAGTTCCGATAACCGGAACCATAACGAGCAGTACTTC,CASSSDNRNHNEQYF
TRBJ2-5,few,TRBV20-1,NA,TGCAGTGCACGGGGCCTCGGGAGGACCCAGTACTTC,CSARGLGRTQYF
TRBJ1-2,many,TRBV28,NA,TGTGCCAGCACTGGGGCCTATGGCTACACCTTC,CASTGAYGYTF
TRBJ1-1,NA,TRBV5-5,NA,TGTGCCAGCAGCTTCTCTGGCTTTAATCGGAACACTGAAGCTTTCTTT,CASSFSGFNRNTEAFF
TRBJ1-6,many,TRBV3-1,TRBD1,TGTGCCAGCAACCGAGGGACAGGGGTTTCACCCCTCCACTTT,CASNRGTGVSPLHF